Following are 3 T cell receptor beta chains from one sample sequenced in a study of blood T cell repertoires in COVID-19. The data were produced by immunoSEQ multiplex PCR, yet TCRdb's version contains in-frame clones alone and is incomplete. The repertoire holds 65,000 to 95,000 clones, 70% to 85% seen once, with 5.7% in the top ten. The sample comprised peripheral blood. Every receptor here comes from a man aged 50-60 years with active or convalescent COVID-19.

The V call is TRBV9, the J call TRBJ2-7; D is perhaps TRBD1 (6 bases). V gave up 2 bases and J gave up 3 bases, with 9 bases separating them. The CDR3 sequence is 13 residues long. Germline CDR1 is SGDLS and CDR2 is YYNGEE. The DNA of the CDR3 is TGTGCCAGCAGCGTGGCACAGGGCTACGAGCAGTACTTC. It yields the protein CASSVAQGYEQYF.

At least ten counts were recorded for this clone. The chain employs TRBV5-6 and TRBJ2-3, with TRBD2 identical over 8 bases. The length of the CDR3 is 15 residues. Trimming cost V 5 bases and J 4 bases; bases outside gene matches: 9. Germline CDR1 and CDR2: SGHDT and YYEEEE. The CDR3 DNA is TGTGCCAGCAGTCCAGCCGGACTAGCCGCAGATACGCAGTATTTT. Translating it yields CASSPAGLAADTQYF.

The chain employs TRBV10-1 and TRBJ1-1, with D hard to call. This CDR3 region has 15 residues. CDR1 and CDR2 (germline): WNHNN, SYGVQD (reference sequence). Between the trimmed V and J ends, which lost 6 bases and 4 bases, there was a span of 18 bases. As DNA, the CDR3 is TGCGCCAGCAGGACATCCGGGGAAGAGGGCACTGAAGCTTTCTTT. Translating it yields CASRTSGEEGTEAFF.